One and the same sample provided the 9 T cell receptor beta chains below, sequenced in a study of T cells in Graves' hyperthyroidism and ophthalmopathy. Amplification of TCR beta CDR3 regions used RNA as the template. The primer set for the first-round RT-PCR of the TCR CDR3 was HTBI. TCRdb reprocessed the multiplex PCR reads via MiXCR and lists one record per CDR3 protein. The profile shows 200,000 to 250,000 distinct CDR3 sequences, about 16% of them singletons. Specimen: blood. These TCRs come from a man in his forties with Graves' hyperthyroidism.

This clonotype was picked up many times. CDR3 protein: CASSLLGRDNSPLHF. The CDR3 DNA reads as TGCGCCAGCAGCTTGTTAGGACGGGATAATTCACCCCTCCACTTT. The chain uses TRBV5-1 and TRBJ1-6; D is undetermined. This CDR3 has 15 amino acids. The germline V gene encodes CDR1 SGHRS and CDR2 YFSETQ. V lost 1 base and J 5 bases, leaving 10 bases between the germline ends.

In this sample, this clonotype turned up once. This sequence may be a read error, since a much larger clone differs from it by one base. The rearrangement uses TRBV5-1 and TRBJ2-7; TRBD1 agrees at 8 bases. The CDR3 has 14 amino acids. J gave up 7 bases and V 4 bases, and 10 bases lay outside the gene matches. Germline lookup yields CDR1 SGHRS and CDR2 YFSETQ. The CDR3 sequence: CASSRGTGDMEQYF. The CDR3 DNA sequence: TGCGCCAGCAGCCGGGGGACAGGTGATATGGAGCAGTACTTC.

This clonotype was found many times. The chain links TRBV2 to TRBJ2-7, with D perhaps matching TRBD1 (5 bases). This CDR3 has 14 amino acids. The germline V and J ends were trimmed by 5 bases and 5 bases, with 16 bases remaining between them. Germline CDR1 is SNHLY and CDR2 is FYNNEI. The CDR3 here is CASSMSRGADEQYF. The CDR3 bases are TGTGCCAGCAGTATGAGTAGGGGCGCGGACGAGCAGTACTTC.

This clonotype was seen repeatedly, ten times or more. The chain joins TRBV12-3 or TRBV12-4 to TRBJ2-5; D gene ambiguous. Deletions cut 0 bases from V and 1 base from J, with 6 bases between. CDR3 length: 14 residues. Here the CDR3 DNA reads TGTGCCAGCAGTTTAGCGCACATCCAAGAGACCCAGTACTTC. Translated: CASSLAHIQETQYF.

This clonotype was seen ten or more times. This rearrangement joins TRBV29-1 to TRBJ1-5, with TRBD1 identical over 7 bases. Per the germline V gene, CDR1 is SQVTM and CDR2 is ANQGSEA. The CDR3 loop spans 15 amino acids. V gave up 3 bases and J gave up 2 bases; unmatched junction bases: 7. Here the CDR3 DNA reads TGCAGCGTTGAGGAGGGGGCGCGGGGCAATCAGCCCCAGCATTTT. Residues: CSVEEGARGNQPQHF.

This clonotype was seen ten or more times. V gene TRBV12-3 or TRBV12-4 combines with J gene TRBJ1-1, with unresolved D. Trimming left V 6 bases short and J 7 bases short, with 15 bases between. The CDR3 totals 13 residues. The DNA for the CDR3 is TGTGCCAGCAGATTCGGGGAGCACCGTGAAGCTTTCTTT. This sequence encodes CASRFGEHREAFF.

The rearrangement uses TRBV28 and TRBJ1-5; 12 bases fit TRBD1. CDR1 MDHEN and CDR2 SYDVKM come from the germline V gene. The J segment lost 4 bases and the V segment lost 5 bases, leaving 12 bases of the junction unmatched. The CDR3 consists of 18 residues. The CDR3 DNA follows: TGTGCCAGCAGTGACACGGGACAGGGGGCCAGAGGGAATCAGCCCCAGCATTTT. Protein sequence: CASSDTGQGARGNQPQHF.

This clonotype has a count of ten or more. The CDR3 bases are TGCGCCAGCAGTGAAACAAGAACGACTCATTACCGGAACGAGCAGTACTTC. Translating gives CASSETRTTHYRNEQYF. The chain is built from TRBV10-1 and TRBJ2-7, with D uncertain. Germline CDR1 reads WNHNN; CDR2 reads SYGVQD (reference sequence). V was cut by 3 bases and J by 5 bases, with 23 bases left in between. The CDR3 has 17 residues.

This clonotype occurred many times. The CDR3 is CSAPSFGGGDSPLHF. The DNA for the CDR3 is TGCAGTGCCCCCAGTTTTGGAGGGGGGGATTCACCCCTCCACTTT. The chain joins TRBV20-1 to TRBJ1-6; D might be TRBD1 (6 bases). There are 15 residues in the CDR3. V gave up 6 bases and J gave up 8 bases, with 20 bases separating them. Germline-derived CDR1 and CDR2 are DFQATT and SNEGSKA (reference sequence).